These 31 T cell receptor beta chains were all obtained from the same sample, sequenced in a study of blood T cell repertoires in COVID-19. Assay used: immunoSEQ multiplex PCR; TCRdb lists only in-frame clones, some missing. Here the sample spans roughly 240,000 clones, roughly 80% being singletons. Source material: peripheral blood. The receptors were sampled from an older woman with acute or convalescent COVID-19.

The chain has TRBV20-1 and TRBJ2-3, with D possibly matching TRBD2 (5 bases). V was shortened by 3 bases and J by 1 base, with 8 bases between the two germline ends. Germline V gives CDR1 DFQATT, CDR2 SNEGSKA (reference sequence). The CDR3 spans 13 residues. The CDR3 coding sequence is TGCAGTGCTAGTATCGGGGGCACAGATACGCAGTATTTT. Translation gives CSASIGGTDTQYF.

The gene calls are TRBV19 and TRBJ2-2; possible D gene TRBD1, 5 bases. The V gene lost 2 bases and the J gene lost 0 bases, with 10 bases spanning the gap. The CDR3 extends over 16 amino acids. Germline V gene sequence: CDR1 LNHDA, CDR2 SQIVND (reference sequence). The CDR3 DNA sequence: TGTGCCAGTAGTATAAGGCAGGGCACGAACACCGGGGAGCTGTTTTTT. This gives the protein CASSIRQGTNTGELFF.

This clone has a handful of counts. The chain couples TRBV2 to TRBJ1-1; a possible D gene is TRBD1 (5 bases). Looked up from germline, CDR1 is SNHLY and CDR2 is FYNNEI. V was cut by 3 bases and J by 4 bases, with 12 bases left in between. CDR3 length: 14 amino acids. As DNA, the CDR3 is TGTGCCAGCAGTGATGTCCAGGGTGTCACTGAAGCTTTCTTT. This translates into CASSDVQGVTEAFF.

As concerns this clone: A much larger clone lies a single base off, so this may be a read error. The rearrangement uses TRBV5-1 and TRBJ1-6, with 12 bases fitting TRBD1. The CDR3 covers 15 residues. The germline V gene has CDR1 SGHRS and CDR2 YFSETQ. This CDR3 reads CVSSGDRGRNSPLHF. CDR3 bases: TGCGTCAGCAGCGGGGACAGGGGGCGGAATTCACCCCTCCACTTT.

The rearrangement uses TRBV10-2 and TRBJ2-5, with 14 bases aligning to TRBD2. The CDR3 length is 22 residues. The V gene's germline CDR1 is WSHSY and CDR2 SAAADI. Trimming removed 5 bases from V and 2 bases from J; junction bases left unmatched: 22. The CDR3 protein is CASSHHYPGTSGGQRLQETQYF. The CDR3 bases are TGCGCCAGCAGTCACCACTACCCCGGGACTAGCGGGGGTCAACGATTACAAGAGACCCAGTACTTC.

As DNA, the CDR3 is TGTGCCAGCAGCTTAACGGCTAGCGGGGGACTCACAGATACGCAGTATTTT. This sequence encodes CASSLTASGGLTDTQYF. V gene TRBV7-2 combines with J gene TRBJ2-3, with 10 nucleotides matching TRBD2. With V trimmed by 2 bases and J by 2 bases, 7 bases remained unmatched. The germline V gene has CDR1 SGHTA and CDR2 FQGNSA. The CDR3 totals 17 residues.

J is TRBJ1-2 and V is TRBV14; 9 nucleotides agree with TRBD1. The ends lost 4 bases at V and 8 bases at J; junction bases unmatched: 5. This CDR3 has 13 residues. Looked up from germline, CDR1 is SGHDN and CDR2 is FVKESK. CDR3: CASSLDRGPGYTF. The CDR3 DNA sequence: TGTGCCAGCAGCCTGGACAGGGGCCCGGGCTACACCTTC.

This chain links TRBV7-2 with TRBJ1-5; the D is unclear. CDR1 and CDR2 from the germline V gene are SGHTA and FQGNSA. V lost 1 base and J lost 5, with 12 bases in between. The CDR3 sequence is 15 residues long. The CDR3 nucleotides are TGTGCCAGCAGCTTAGGAGGAGACGGCTATCAGCCCCAGCATTTT. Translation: CASSLGGDGYQPQHF.

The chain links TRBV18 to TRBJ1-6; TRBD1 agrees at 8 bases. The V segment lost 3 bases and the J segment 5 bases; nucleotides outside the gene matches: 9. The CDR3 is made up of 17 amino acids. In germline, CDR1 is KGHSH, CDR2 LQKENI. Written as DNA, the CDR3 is TGTGCCAGCTCACCTATTGCGGGACAGGCTAATAATTCACCCCTCCACTTT. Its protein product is CASSPIAGQANNSPLHF.

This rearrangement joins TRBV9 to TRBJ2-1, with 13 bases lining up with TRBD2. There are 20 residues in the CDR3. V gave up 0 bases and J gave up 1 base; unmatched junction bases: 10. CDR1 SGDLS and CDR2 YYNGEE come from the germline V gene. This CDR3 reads CASSVGTSGGHRGSYNEQFF. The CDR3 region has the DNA TGTGCCAGCAGCGTAGGGACTAGCGGGGGCCACAGGGGGTCCTACAATGAGCAGTTCTTC. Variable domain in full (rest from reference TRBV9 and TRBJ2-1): DSGVTQTPKHLITATGQRVTLRCSPRSGDLSVYWYQQSLDQGLQFLIQYYNGEERAKGNILERFSAQQFPDLHSELNLSSLELGDSALYFCASSVGTSGGHRGSYNEQFFGPGTRLTVL.

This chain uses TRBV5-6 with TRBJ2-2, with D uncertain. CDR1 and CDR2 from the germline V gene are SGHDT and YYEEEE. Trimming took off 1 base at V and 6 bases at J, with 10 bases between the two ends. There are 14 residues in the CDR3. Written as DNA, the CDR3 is TGTGCCAGCAGCTTGTTCGTGGGCGCCGGGGAGCTGTTTTTT. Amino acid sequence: CASSLFVGAGELFF.

CDR3 residues: CASSLEGAGGLEQYF. The CDR3 DNA is TGCGCCAGCAGCTTGGAAGGAGCGGGGGGCCTCGAGCAGTACTTC. V and J are TRBV5-1 and TRBJ2-7; 9 bases fit TRBD2. The trim removed 0 bases at V and 6 bases at J, leaving 7 bases unmatched. This CDR3 has 15 residues. Looked up from germline, CDR1 is SGHRS and CDR2 is YFSETQ.

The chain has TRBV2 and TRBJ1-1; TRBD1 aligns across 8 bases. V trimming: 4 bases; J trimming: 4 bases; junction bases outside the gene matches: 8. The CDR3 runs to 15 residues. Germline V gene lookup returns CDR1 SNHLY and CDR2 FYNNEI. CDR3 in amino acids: CASSAAGGASTEAFF. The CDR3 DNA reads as TGTGCCAGCAGTGCCGCAGGGGGCGCATCCACTGAAGCTTTCTTT.

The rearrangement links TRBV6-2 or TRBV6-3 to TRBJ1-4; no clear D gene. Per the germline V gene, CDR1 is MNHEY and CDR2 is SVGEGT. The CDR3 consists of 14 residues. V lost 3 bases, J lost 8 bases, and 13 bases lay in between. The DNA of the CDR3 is TGTGCCAGCAGTTATAGGACTATAACCGAAAAACTGTTTTTT. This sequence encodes CASSYRTITEKLFF.

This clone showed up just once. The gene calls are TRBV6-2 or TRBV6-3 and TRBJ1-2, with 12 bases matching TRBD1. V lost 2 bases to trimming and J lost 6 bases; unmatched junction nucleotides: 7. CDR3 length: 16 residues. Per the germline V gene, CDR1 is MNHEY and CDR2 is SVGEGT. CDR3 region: CASSYETGTGGNGYTF. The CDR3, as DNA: TGTGCCAGCAGTTACGAGACTGGGACAGGGGGCAATGGCTACACCTTC.

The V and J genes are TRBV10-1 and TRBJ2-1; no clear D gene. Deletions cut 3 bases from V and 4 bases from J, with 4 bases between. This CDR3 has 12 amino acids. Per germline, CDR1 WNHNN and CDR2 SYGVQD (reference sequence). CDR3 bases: TGCGCCAGCAGTGACAGTTACAATGAGCAGTTCTTC. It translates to CASSDSYNEQFF.

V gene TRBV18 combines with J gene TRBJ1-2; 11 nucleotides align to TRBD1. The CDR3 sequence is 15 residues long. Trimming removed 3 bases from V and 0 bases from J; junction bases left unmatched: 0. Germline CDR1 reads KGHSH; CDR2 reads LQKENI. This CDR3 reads CASSPDRGPNYGYTF. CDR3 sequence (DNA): TGTGCCAGCTCACCGGACAGGGGGCCTAACTATGGCTACACCTTC.

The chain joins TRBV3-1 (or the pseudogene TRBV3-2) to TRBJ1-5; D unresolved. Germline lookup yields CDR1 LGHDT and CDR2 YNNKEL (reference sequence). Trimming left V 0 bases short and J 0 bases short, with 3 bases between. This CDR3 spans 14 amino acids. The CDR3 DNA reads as TGTGCCAGCAGCCAAGATTATAGCAATCAGCCCCAGCATTTT. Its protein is CASSQDYSNQPQHF.

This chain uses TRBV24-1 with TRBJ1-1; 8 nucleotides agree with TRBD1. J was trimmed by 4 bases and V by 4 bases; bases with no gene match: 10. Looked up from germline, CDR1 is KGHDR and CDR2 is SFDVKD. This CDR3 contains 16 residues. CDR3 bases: TGTGCCACCAGTGACCCTCGCAGGGGGCCGAGCACTGAAGCTTTCTTT. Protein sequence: CATSDPRRGPSTEAFF.

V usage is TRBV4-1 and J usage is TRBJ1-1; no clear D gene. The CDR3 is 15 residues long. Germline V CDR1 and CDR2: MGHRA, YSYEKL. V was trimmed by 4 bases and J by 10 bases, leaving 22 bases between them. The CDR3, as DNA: TGCGCCAGCAGCCCCCTCGGAGGGCGCGTGGAAGGAGCTTTCTTT. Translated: CASSPLGGRVEGAFF.

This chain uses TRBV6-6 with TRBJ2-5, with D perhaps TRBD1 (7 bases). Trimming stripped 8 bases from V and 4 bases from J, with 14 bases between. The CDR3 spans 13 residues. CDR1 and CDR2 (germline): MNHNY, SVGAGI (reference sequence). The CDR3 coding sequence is TGTGCCAGCCTGGGGGGACAGAGAGAGACCCAGTACTTC. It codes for CASLGGQRETQYF.

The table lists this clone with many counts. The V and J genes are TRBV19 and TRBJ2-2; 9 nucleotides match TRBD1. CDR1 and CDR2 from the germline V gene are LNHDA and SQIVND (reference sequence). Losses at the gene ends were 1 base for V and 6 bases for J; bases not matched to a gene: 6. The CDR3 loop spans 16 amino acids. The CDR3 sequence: CASSIGDRVRAGELFF. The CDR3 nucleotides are TGTGCCAGTAGTATAGGGGACAGGGTTCGCGCCGGGGAGCTGTTTTTT.

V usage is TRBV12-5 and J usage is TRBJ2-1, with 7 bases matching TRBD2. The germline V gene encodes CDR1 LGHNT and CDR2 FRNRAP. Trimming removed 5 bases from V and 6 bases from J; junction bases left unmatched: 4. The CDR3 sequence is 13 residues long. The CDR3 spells CASGRGVTNEQFF. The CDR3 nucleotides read TGTGCTAGTGGTCGGGGGGTTACCAATGAGCAGTTCTTC.

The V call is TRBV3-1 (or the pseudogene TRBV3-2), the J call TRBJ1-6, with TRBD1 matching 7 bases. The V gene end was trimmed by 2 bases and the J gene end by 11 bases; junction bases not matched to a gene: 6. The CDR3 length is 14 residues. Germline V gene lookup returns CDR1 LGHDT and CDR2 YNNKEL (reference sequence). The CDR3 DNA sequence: TGTGCCAGCAGCCAATCGGACAGGTGGGCACCCCTCCACTTT. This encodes CASSQSDRWAPLHF.

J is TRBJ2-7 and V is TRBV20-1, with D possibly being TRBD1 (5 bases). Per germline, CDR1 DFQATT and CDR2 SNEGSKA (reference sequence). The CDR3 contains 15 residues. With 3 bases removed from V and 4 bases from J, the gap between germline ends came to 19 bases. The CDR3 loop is CSASLPWAGLYEQYF. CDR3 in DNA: TGCAGTGCTAGTCTCCCTTGGGCAGGGCTATACGAGCAGTACTTC.

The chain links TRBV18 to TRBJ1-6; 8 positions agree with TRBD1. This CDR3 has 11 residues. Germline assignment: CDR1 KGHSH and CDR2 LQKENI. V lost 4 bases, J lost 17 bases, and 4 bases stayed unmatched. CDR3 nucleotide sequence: TGTGCCAGCTCACTTGGACAGGGAGTCCACTTT. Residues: CASSLGQGVHF.

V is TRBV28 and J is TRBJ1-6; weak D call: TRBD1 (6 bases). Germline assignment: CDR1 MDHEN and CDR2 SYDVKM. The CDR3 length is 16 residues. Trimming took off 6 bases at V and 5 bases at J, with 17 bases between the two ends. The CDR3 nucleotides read TGTGCCAGCAGCCCTTCGGACAGTGGCGATAATTCACCCCTCCACTTT. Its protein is CASSPSDSGDNSPLHF.

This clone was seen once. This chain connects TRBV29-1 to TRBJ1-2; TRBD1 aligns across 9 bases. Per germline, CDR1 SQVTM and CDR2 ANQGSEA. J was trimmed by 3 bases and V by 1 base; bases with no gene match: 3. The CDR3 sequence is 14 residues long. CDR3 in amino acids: CSVEGTGEDYGYTF. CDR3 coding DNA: TGCAGCGTTGAAGGGACAGGGGAGGACTATGGCTACACCTTC.

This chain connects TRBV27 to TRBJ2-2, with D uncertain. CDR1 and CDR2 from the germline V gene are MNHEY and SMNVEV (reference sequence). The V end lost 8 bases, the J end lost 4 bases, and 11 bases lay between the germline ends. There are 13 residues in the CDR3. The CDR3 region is CASRLRGTGELFF. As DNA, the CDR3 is TGTGCCAGCCGACTGCGAGGCACCGGGGAGCTGTTTTTT.

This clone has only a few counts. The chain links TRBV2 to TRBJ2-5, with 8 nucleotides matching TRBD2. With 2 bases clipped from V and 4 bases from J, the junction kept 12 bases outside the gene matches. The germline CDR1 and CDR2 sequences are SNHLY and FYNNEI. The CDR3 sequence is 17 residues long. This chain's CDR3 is CASSESRTGGARETQYF. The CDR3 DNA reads TGTGCCAGCAGTGAAAGCAGAACGGGGGGGGCCCGAGAGACCCAGTACTTC. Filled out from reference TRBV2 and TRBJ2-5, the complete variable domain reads EPEVTQTPSHQVTQMGQEVILRCVPISNHLYFYWYRQILGQKVEFLVSFYNNEISEKSEIFDDQFSVERPDGSNFTLKIRSTKLEDSAMYFCASSESRTGGARETQYFGPGTRLLVL.

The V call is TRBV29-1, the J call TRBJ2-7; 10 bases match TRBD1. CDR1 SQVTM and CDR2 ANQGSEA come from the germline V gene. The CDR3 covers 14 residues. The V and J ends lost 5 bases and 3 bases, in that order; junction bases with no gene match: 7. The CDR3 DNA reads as TGCAGCGTTTCATCAAGGGACAGGGGCTACGAGCAGTACTTC. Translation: CSVSSRDRGYEQYF.